The next 22 T cell receptor beta chains were all read from a single sample in a study of OX40 agonist ivuxolimab in advanced cancers. Libraries were prepared by immunoSEQ multiplex PCR; TCRdb keeps only in-frame clonotypes and omits some of them. In the table there are around 110,000 clones, 90% of which are singletons. The input for sequencing was CD4+ or CD8+ T cells sorted from blood, taken in a trial of the OX40 agonist ivuxolimab. The receptors stem from an adult with an advanced solid tumor such as melanoma, head and neck, liver or kidney cancer.

The chain combines TRBV25-1 with TRBJ2-2; D is possibly TRBD2 (6 bases). Germline-derived CDR1 and CDR2 are MGHDK and SYGVNS. V lost 5 bases, J lost 3 bases, and 13 bases lay in between. CDR3 length: 15 residues. The CDR3 spells CASSFPGGDTGELFF. The CDR3 DNA is TGTGCCAGCAGTTTCCCGGGCGGGGACACCGGGGAGCTGTTTTTT.

The gene calls are TRBV6-4 and TRBJ1-4, with 7 bases lining up with TRBD1. The CDR3 is 14 amino acids. CDR1 is MRHNA, CDR2 SNTAGT, per germline. The V segment lost 7 bases and the J segment 12 bases; nucleotides outside the gene matches: 14. The CDR3 DNA sequence: TGTGCCAGCAAGCAGACAGGGTTAAGCGGGGAACTGTTTTTT. This translates into CASKQTGLSGELFF.

The chain joins TRBV28 to TRBJ2-7; 10 positions match TRBD2. Germline V gene data show CDR1 as MDHEN and CDR2 as SYDVKM. The J segment lost 8 bases and the V segment lost 4 bases, leaving 8 bases of the junction unmatched. There are 14 residues in the CDR3. The CDR3 DNA sequence: TGTGCCAGCAGTTCACCAACTAGCGGGACCCAGCAGTACTTC. It is translated as CASSSPTSGTQQYF.

This clone has only one observation. The rearrangement joins TRBV7-2 to TRBJ2-3; 11 bases align to TRBD2. Germline values: CDR1 SGHTA, CDR2 FQGNSA. The CDR3 runs to 14 residues. V lost 3 bases, J lost 8 bases, and 4 bases stayed unmatched. This CDR3 reads CASSFSGGALTQYF. The CDR3 DNA sequence: TGTGCCAGCAGCTTTAGCGGGGGGGCCCTTACGCAGTATTTT.

The CDR3 DNA sequence: TGTGCCAGCAGCTTAGACTTAGGCAAAACCGGGGAGCTGTTTTTT. Residues: CASSLDLGKTGELFF. This chain uses TRBV7-9 with TRBJ2-2; D gene ambiguous. The CDR3 extends over 15 amino acids. V lost 1 base to trimming and J lost 5 bases, with 11 bases between them. Germline V gene sequence: CDR1 SEHNR, CDR2 FQNEAQ (reference sequence).

This clone turned up a few times. The chain recombines TRBV15 with TRBJ1-1; D not resolved. This CDR3 region has 13 residues. CDR1 and CDR2 from the germline V gene are LNHNV and YYDKDF (reference sequence). The germline V and J ends were trimmed by 3 bases and 6 bases, with 11 bases remaining between them. The CDR3 region is CATSRDPNAEAFF. The CDR3 coding sequence is TGTGCCACCAGCAGGGACCCAAACGCTGAAGCTTTCTTT.

The chain links TRBV6-1 to TRBJ1-1; 9 bases line up with TRBD1. The V and J ends lost 2 bases and 14 bases, in that order; junction bases with no gene match: 12. The CDR3 spans 14 residues. Germline V lookup: CDR1 MNHNS, CDR2 SASEGT. CDR3 DNA: TGTGCCAGCAGTGAATGGGACAGGGTGGAGAAGTGGTTCTTT. The encoded protein is CASSEWDRVEKWFF.

This clone was seen only once. The chain carries TRBV30 and TRBJ2-7; D gene unclear. Trimming shortened V by 3 bases and J by 7 bases, and 10 bases separated the two germline ends. Germline lookup yields CDR1 GTSNPN and CDR2 SVGIG (reference sequence). The CDR3 is 11 amino acids. For the CDR3, the DNA is TGTGCCTGGAGCATCAGTGGGGAGCAGTACTTC. As protein: CAWSISGEQYF.

This clone was detected only once. The chain couples TRBV7-9 to TRBJ2-1; TRBD2 aligns across 8 bases. The V gene end was trimmed by 0 bases and the J gene end by 0 bases; junction bases not matched to a gene: 7. Per germline, CDR1 SEHNR and CDR2 FQNEAQ (reference sequence). The CDR3 is 18 residues long. CDR3 protein: CASSLASLAGFSYNEQFF. In DNA form, the CDR3 reads TGTGCCAGCAGCTTAGCGTCATTAGCGGGGTTCTCCTACAATGAGCAGTTCTTC. The variable domain in full, completed from reference TRBV7-9 and TRBJ2-1, reads DTGVSQNPRHKITKRGQNVTFRCDPISEHNRLYWYRQTLGQGPEFLTYFQNEAQLEKSRLLSDRFSAERPKGSFSTLEIQRTEQGDSAMYLCASSLASLAGFSYNEQFFGPGTRLTVL.

The chain uses TRBV10-3 and TRBJ2-5, with 9 bases fitting TRBD1. The DNA end is more similar to TRBJ2-7, so the J call may be wrong. In germline, CDR1 is ENHRY, CDR2 SYGVKD. This CDR3 comprises 15 residues. CDR3 sequence (DNA): TGTGCCATCAGTGACGAGGACAGGGGTTTAGGCGAGCAGTACTTC. It is translated as CAISDEDRGLGEQYF.

This chain joins TRBV14 and TRBJ2-2, with 9 bases fitting TRBD1. The CDR3 loop spans 15 amino acids. Germline CDR1 is SGHDN and CDR2 is FVKESK. J lost 7 bases, V lost 4 bases, and 7 bases had no gene match. CDR3 sequence reads: CASSPRQGVGGELFF. Here the CDR3 DNA reads TGTGCCAGCAGCCCCCGACAGGGGGTTGGCGGGGAGCTGTTTTTT.

The chain has TRBV14 and TRBJ1-1, with TRBD1 as a possible D gene (6 bases). Deletions cut 4 bases from V and 0 bases from J, with 12 bases between. The V gene's germline CDR1 is SGHDN and CDR2 FVKESK. This CDR3 is 15 amino acids long. Here the CDR3 DNA reads TGTGCCAGCAGCCCCCCAGGGGCCATGAACACTGAAGCTTTCTTT. The encoded protein is CASSPPGAMNTEAFF. Using reference TRBV14 and TRBJ1-1 for the parts outside the CDR3, the full variable domain is EAGVTQFPSHSVIEKGQTVTLRCDPISGHDNLYWYRRVMGKEIKFLLHFVKESKQDESGMPNNRFLAERTGGTYSTLKVQPAELEDSGVYFCASSPPGAMNTEAFFGQGTRLTVV.

This CDR3 reads CASSLAGIQETQYF. The CDR3 DNA follows: TGTGCCAGCAGTTTAGCGGGGATCCAAGAGACCCAGTACTTC. The V and J genes are TRBV28 and TRBJ2-5; weak D call: TRBD2 (6 bases). Trimming took 2 bases from V and 1 from J, leaving 8 bases between them. This CDR3 has 14 amino acids. CDR1 is MDHEN and CDR2 is SYDVKM in the germline V gene. The entire variable domain, with the rest obtained from reference TRBV28 and TRBJ2-5, is as follows: DVKVTQSSRYLVKRTGEKVFLECVQDMDHENMFWYRQDPGLGLRLIYFSYDVKMKEKGDIPEGYSVSREKKERFSLILESASTNQTSMYLCASSLAGIQETQYFGPGTRLLVL.

The J gene is TRBJ2-7, the V gene TRBV19, with 8 bases lining up with TRBD1. This CDR3 is built from 16 residues. The junction had 10 bases not matched to a gene; V was cut back by 5 bases and J by 1 base. Germline-derived CDR1 and CDR2 are LNHDA and SQIVND (reference sequence). The CDR3 region is CASSSWTGSRSYEQYF. The DNA of the CDR3 is TGTGCCAGTAGTTCCTGGACAGGGAGCAGGTCCTACGAGCAGTACTTC.

The rearrangement links TRBV2 to TRBJ1-5; D not certain. The CDR3 covers 14 residues. Germline CDR1 SNHLY, CDR2 FYNNEI. With 3 bases removed from V and 5 bases from J, the gap between germline ends came to 11 bases. The DNA for the CDR3 is TGTGCCAGCAGTGAGACCAGGTGGGATCAGCCCCAGCATTTT. Translating gives CASSETRWDQPQHF.

The chain couples TRBV7-9 to TRBJ1-1; possible D gene TRBD1, 6 bases. Trimming took off 11 bases at V and 1 base at J, with 17 bases between the two ends. Looked up from germline, CDR1 is SEHNR and CDR2 is FQNEAQ (reference sequence). This CDR3 has 14 amino acids. The DNA of the CDR3 is TGTGCCTTAAAACAGGGACAAGCGAACACTGAAGCTTTCTTT. As protein: CALKQGQANTEAFF.

The chain carries TRBV6-6 and TRBJ1-2; the match to TRBD1 covers 7 bases. The CDR3 length is 13 residues. The J segment lost 5 bases and the V segment lost 8 bases, leaving 8 bases of the junction unmatched. Germline lookup yields CDR1 MNHNY and CDR2 SVGAGI (reference sequence). The CDR3 bases are TGTGCCAGCGGCGAGGGGGCGCGATATGGCTACACCTTC. This translates into CASGEGARYGYTF.

V is TRBV19 and J is TRBJ2-3; D remains unclear. CDR1 and CDR2 from the germline V gene are LNHDA and SQIVND (reference sequence). V was cut by 1 base and J by 6 bases, with 5 bases left in between. The CDR3 has 12 residues. The CDR3 DNA reads TGTGCCAGTAGTATAGTCGGGGATACGCAGTATTTT. Translation gives CASSIVGDTQYF.

The chain links TRBV28 to TRBJ1-5; TRBD1 matches 7 bases. J was trimmed by 5 bases and V by 4 bases; bases with no gene match: 8. The V gene's germline CDR1 is MDHEN and CDR2 SYDVKM. The CDR3 has 15 residues. The CDR3 DNA is TGTGCCAGCAGTTCCCCCGGGACAGTGGATCAGCCCCAGCATTTT. This encodes CASSSPGTVDQPQHF.

V and J are TRBV6-6 and TRBJ2-3, with 8 bases aligning to TRBD2. The CDR3 totals 15 residues. The V gene's germline CDR1 is MNHNY and CDR2 SVGAGI (reference sequence). The junction had 7 bases not matched to a gene; V was cut back by 6 bases and J by 2 bases. The CDR3, as DNA: TGTGCCAGCAGCCTCAGCGGGGGAAACACAGATACGCAGTATTTT. It yields the protein CASSLSGGNTDTQYF.

The genes are TRBV9 and TRBJ2-1; D uncertain. Germline V gene lookup returns CDR1 SGDLS and CDR2 YYNGEE. The CDR3 contains 14 residues. V lost 3 bases, J lost 2 bases, and 9 bases lay in between. CDR3 DNA sequence: TGTGCCAGCAGCGCGGGCAATACCTACAATGAGCAGTTCTTC. Amino acids: CASSAGNTYNEQFF.

The CDR3 is CASSSDILSEQYF. CDR3 DNA: TGTGCCAGCAGCTCGGACATCCTCTCCGAGCAGTACTTC. The V and J genes are TRBV7-9 and TRBJ2-7; D might be TRBD1 (5 bases). CDR1 SEHNR and CDR2 FQNEAQ come from the germline V gene (reference sequence). The CDR3 contains 13 residues. V lost 4 bases and J lost 6, with 13 bases in between.